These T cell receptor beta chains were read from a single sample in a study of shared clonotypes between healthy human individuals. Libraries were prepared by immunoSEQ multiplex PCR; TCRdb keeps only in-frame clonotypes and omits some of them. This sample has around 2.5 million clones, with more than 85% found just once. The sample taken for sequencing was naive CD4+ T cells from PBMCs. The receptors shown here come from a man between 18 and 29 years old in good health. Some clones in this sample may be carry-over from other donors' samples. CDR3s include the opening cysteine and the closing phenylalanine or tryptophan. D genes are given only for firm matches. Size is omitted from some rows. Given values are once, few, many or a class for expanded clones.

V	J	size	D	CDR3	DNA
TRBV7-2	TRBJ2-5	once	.	CASSSLRTAQYF	TGTGCCAGCAGCAGCTTAAGGACGGCCCAGTACTTC
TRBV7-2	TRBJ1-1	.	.	CASSLYQGLTEAFF	TGTGCCAGCAGCTTATATCAGGGTCTAACTGAAGCTTTCTTT
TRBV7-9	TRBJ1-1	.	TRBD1	CASSRTGAEAFF	TGTGCCAGCAGCCGGACAGGGGCTGAAGCTTTCTTT
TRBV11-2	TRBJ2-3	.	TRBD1	CASSPTGGADTQYF	TGTGCCAGCAGCCCCACAGGGGGCGCAGATACGCAGTATTTT
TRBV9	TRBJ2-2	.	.	CASSPRTNTGELFF	TGTGCCAGCAGCCCCCGTACGAACACCGGGGAGCTGTTTTTT
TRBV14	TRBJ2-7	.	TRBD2	CASSQALAGGEQYF	TGTGCCAGCAGCCAAGCCCTAGCGGGAGGCGAGCAGTACTTC
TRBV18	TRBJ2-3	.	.	CASSPGADTQYF	TGTGCCAGCTCACCCGGGGCAGATACGCAGTATTTT
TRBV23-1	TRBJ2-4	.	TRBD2	CASIPGGGLAVGKNIQYF	TGCGCCAGCATCCCAGGGGGCGGACTAGCGGTAGGCAAAAACATTCAGTACTTC
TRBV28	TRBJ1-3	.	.	CASSLRKPFSGNTIYF	TGTGCCAGCAGTTTAAGGAAACCATTCTCTGGAAACACCATATATTTT
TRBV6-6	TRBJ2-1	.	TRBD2	CASNGGGRGNEQFF	TGTGCCAGCAACGGGGGCGGGAGGGGGAATGAGCAGTTCTTC
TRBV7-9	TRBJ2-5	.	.	CASSLAPGFTETQYF	TGTGCCAGCAGCTTAGCGCCGGGGTTCACAGAGACCCAGTACTTC
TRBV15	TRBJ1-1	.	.	CATSRDGQRAFF	TGTGCCACCAGCAGAGATGGACAGCGGGCTTTCTTT
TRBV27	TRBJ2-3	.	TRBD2	CASSSLAETSTDTQYF	TGTGCCAGCAGTTCACTAGCGGAAACTAGCACAGATACGCAGTATTTT
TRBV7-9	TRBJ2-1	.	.	CASSFERPTNNEQFF	TGTGCCAGCAGCTTCGAGCGGCCGACTAACAATGAGCAGTTCTTC
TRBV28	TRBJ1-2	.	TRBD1	CASSQFGQAAYGYTF	TGTGCCAGCAGTCAATTCGGACAGGCCGCTTATGGCTACACCTTC
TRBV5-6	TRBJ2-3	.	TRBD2	CASSLRSLAGDGRTDTQYF	TGTGCCAGCAGCTTGCGATCGCTAGCGGGAGACGGTCGCACAGATACGCAGTATTTT
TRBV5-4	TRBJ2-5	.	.	CASSLEGETQYF	TGTGCCAGCAGCTTGGAGGGAGAGACCCAGTACTTC
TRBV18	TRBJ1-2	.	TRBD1	CASSRTGAQVGYTF	TGTGCCAGCTCTCGTACAGGGGCGCAGGTTGGCTACACCTTC